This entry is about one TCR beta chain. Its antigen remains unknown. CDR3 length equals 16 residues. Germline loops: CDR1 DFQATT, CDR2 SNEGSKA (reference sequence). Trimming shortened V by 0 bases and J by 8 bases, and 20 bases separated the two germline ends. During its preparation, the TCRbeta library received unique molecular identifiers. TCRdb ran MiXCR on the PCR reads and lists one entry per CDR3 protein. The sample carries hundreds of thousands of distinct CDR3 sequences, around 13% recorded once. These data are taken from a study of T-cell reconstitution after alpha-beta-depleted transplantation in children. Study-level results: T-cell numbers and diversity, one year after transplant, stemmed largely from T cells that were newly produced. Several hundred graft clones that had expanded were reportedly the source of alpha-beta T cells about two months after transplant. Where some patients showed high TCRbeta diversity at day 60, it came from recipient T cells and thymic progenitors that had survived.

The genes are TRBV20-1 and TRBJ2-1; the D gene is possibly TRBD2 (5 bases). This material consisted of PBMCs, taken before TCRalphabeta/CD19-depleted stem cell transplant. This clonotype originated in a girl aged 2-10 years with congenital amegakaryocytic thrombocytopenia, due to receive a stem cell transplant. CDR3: CSARDFGRREGDEQFF. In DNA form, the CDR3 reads TGCAGTGCTAGAGATTTCGGACGCCGGGAAGGCGATGAGCAGTTCTTC.